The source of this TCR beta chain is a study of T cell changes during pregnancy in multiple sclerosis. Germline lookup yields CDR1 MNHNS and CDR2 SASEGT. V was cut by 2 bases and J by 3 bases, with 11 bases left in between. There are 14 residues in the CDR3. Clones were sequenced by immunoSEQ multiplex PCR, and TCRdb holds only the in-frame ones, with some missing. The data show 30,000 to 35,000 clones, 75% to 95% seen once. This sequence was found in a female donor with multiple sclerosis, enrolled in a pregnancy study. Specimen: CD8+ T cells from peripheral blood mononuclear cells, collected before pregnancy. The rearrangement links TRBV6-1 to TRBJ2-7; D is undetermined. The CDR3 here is CASSEIGASYEQYF. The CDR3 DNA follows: TGTGCCAGCAGTGAAATCGGCGCTAGCTACGAGCAGTACTTC.